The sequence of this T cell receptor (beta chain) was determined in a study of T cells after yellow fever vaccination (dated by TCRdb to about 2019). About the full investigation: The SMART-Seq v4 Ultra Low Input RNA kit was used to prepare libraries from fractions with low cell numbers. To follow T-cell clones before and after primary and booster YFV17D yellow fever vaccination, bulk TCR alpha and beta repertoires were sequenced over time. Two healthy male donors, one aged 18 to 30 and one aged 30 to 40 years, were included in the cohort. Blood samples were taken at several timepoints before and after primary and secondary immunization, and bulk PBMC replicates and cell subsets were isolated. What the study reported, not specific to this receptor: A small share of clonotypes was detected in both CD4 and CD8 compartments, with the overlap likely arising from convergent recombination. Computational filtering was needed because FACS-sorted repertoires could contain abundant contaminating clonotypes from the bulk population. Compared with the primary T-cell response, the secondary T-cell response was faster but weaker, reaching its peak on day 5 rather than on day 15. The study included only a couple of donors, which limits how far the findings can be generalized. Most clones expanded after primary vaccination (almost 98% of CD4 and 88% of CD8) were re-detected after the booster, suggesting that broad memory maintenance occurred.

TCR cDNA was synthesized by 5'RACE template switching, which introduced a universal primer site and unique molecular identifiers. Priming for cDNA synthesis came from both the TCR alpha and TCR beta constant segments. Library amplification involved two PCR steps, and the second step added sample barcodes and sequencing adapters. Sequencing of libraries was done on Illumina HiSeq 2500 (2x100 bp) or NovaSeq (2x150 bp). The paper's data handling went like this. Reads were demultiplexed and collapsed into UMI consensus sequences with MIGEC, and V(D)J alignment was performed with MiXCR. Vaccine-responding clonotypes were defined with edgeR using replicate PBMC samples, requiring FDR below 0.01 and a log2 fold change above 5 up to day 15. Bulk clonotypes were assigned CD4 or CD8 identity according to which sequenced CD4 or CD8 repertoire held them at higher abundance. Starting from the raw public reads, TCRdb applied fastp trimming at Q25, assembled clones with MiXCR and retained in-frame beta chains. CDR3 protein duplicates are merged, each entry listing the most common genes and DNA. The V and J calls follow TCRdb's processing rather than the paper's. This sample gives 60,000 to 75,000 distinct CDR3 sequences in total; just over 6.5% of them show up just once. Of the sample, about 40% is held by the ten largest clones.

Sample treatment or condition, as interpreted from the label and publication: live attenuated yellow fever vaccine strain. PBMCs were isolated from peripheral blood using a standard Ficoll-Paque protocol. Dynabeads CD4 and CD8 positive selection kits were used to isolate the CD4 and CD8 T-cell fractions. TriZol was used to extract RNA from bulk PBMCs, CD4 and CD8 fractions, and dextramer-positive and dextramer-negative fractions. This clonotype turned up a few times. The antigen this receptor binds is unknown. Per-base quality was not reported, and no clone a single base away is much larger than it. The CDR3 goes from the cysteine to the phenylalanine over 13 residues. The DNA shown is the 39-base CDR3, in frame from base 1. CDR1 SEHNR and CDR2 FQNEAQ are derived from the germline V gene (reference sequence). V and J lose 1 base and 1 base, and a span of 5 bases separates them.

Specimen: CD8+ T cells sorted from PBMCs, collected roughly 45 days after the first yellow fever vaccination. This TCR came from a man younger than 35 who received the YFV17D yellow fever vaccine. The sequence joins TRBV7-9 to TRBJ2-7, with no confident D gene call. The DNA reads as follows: TGTGCCAGCAGCTTAGACCCTTCCTACGAGCAGTACTTC. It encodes CASSLDPSYEQYF.